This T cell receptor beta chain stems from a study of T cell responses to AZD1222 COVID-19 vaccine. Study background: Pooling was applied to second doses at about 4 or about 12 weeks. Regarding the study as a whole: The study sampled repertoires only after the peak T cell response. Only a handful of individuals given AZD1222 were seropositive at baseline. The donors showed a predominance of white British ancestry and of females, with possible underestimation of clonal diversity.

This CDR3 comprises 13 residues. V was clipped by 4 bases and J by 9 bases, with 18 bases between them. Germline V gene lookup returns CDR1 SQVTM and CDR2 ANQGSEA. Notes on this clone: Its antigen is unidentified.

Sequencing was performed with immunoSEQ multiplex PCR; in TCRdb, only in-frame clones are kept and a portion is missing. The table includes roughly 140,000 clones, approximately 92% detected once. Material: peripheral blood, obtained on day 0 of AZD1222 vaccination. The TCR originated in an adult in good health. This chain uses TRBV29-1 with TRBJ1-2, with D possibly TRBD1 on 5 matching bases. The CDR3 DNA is TGCAGCGTTGTCCCCAGGGAACTGAAGAGCTACACCTTC. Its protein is CSVVPRELKSYTF.